The 18 T cell receptor beta chains presented below share a single source sample, sequenced in a study of CD8+CD57+ T cells in acquired aplastic anemia. Profiling of TCR beta VDJ combinations and CDR3 sequences used genomic DNA as template. TCRdb called the reads again in MiXCR, with one record for every CDR3 protein. The sample yields just over 400,000 distinct CDR3 sequences, 65% to 75% seen once. Specimen: sorted CD4+, CD8+, or CD8+CD57+ T cells (not recorded which) from PBMCs. These receptors originate from a human donor in good health, serving as a control.

Many counts were recorded for this clonotype. The chain uses TRBV6-1 and TRBJ1-2; D not resolved. The CDR3 has 13 residues. Looked up from germline, CDR1 is MNHNS and CDR2 is SASEGT. Trimming stripped 4 bases from V and 6 bases from J, with 12 bases between. The CDR3 loop reads CASSAGPWDGYTF. The CDR3 region has the DNA TGTGCCAGCAGTGCCGGGCCTTGGGATGGCTACACCTTC.

A word on this clonotype: Sequence at one end of the junction differs from germline and may be a read error. This chain uses TRBV9 with TRBJ2-5; TRBD1 matches 9 bases. CDR3 size: 14 residues. Germline CDR1 and CDR2: SGDLS and YYNGEE. DNA for the CDR3: TGTGCCAGCAGCGTAGGTACAGGGGGCGACAAAGAGAACTTC. Protein product: CASSVGTGGDKENF.

This clonotype was recorded at least ten times. V usage is TRBV9 and J usage is TRBJ2-6, with 12 bases fitting TRBD1. J gave up 0 bases and V 4 bases, and 5 bases lay outside the gene matches. Germline CDR1 SGDLS, CDR2 YYNGEE. CDR3 length: 18 residues. The CDR3 DNA follows: TGTGCCAGCAGCCCGGGACAGGGGGCGGACTCTGGGGCCAACGTCCTGACTTTC. This sequence encodes CASSPGQGADSGANVLTF.

Comment on this clonotype: The junction departs from germline at one end; a sequencing error may be responsible. The V call is TRBV5-1, the J call TRBJ1-1; D unresolved. Germline V gene lookup returns CDR1 SGHRS and CDR2 YFSETQ. This CDR3 is 13 amino acids long. The CDR3 region is CAGSRDVNTEASF. In DNA form, the CDR3 reads TGTGCCGGCTCAAGAGATGTGAACACTGAAGCTTCCTTT.

This clonotype was counted at least ten times. V and J are TRBV3-1 and TRBJ2-7; 7 bases match TRBD1. Germline-derived CDR1 and CDR2 are LGHDT and YNNKEL (reference sequence). The junction had 5 bases not matched to a gene; V was cut back by 2 bases and J by 4 bases. The CDR3 spans 14 residues. The DNA for the CDR3 is TGTGCCAGCAGCCAAAGTGTGACAGGGTACGAGCAGTACTTC. As protein: CASSQSVTGYEQYF.

This clonotype was seen a few times. V and J are TRBV4-3 and TRBJ2-7, with TRBD1 matching 7 bases. The germline V gene has CDR1 LGHNA and CDR2 YSLEER. The length of the CDR3 is 14 residues. Losses at the gene ends were 8 bases for V and 4 bases for J; bases not matched to a gene: 11. The CDR3, as DNA: TGCGCCAGCGACTACAGGGGATCAGCTTACGAGCAGTACTTC. The encoded protein is CASDYRGSAYEQYF.

This clonotype was seen a handful of times. This chain connects TRBV3-1 to TRBJ1-5, with D unresolved. This CDR3 is 12 amino acids long. Germline CDR1 is LGHDT and CDR2 is YNNKEL (reference sequence). V lost 2 bases, J lost 8 bases, and 7 bases lay in between. The DNA for the CDR3 is TGTGCCAGCAGCCAAAACACGGAGCCCCAGCATTTT. Its translation is CASSQNTEPQHF. Full variable domain (outside the CDR3, taken from reference TRBV3-1 and TRBJ1-5): DTAVSQTPKYLVTQMGNDKSIKCEQNLGHDTMYWYKQDSKKFLKIMFSYNNKELIINETVPNRFSPKSPDKAHLNLHINSLELGDSAVYFCASSQNTEPQHFGDGTRLSIL.

Of note for this clonotype: In this CDR3 the conserved last residue, phenylalanine or tryptophan, is missing, so a read error is likely. Because the CDR3's place on the DNA is in doubt, the DNA is left out and the CDR3 is given as listed by TCRdb. The rearrangement links TRBV7-2 to TRBJ2-7; no DNA check was done on the table's D call, TRBD1. The CDR3 length is 13 residues, termini included. Germline-derived CDR1 and CDR2 are SGHTA and FQGNSA. The CDR3 spells CASSFSGGAFDTQ.

V is TRBV15 and J is TRBJ2-1; 11 bases agree with TRBD2. Germline V gene data show CDR1 as LNHNV and CDR2 as YYDKDF (reference sequence). The CDR3 totals 17 residues. The junction had 9 bases not matched to a gene; V was cut back by 1 base and J by 7 bases. CDR3 residues: CATSRAGLAGGPNEQFF. The CDR3 nucleotides are TGTGCCACCAGCAGAGCCGGTTTAGCGGGAGGGCCTAATGAGCAGTTCTTC.

V gene TRBV12-3 or TRBV12-4 combines with J gene TRBJ2-1, with 7 nucleotides matching TRBD1. The V segment lost 5 bases and the J segment 6 bases; nucleotides outside the gene matches: 19. This CDR3 has 18 amino acids. CDR3 in amino acids: CASSAWPGGRAPGNEQFF. The DNA for the CDR3 is TGTGCCAGCAGTGCCTGGCCAGGGGGACGAGCTCCGGGCAATGAGCAGTTCTTC.

The gene calls are TRBV20-1 and TRBJ2-7, with 9 nucleotides matching TRBD1. The CDR3 has 12 residues. V lost 7 bases to trimming and J lost 10 bases; unmatched junction nucleotides: 11. Germline V CDR1 and CDR2: DFQATT, SNEGSKA (reference sequence). The CDR3 region has the DNA TGCAGTGTTAGCCCCGGGACAGGGTCCCAGTACTTC. Protein sequence: CSVSPGTGSQYF.

This clonotype was seen repeatedly, ten times or more. V usage is TRBV19 and J usage is TRBJ1-2; TRBD1 matches at 7 bases. Trimming removed 0 bases from V and 2 bases from J; junction bases left unmatched: 3. The CDR3 is 15 residues long. Germline CDR1 reads LNHDA; CDR2 reads SQIVND (reference sequence). The CDR3 spells CASSIDGDRNYGYTF. CDR3 coding DNA: TGTGCCAGTAGTATAGACGGGGACAGAAACTATGGCTACACCTTC. Together with reference TRBV19 and TRBJ1-2, the CDR3 gives the full variable domain: DGGITQSPKYLFRKEGQNVTLSCEQNLNHDAMYWYRQDPGQGLRLIYYSQIVNDFQKGDIAEGYSVSREKKESFPLTVTSAQKNPTAFYLCASSIDGDRNYGYTFGSGTRLTVV.

Concerning this clonotype: Mismatch with germline at one junction end may stem from a read error. This chain links TRBV7-2 with TRBJ2-4; D may be TRBD1 or TRBD2 (5 bases each). Germline V lookup: CDR1 SGHTA, CDR2 FQGNSA. The CDR3 contains 15 residues. The CDR3 is CASSSKEGEQPIHYF. CDR3 sequence (DNA): TGTGCCAGCAGTTCTAAGGAAGGGGAGCAACCCATTCATTACTTC.

As DNA, the CDR3 is TGTGCTAGTGGTTTATGCTATGGCTACACCTTC. Its translation is CASGLCYGYTF. The V call is TRBV12-5, the J call TRBJ1-2; D uncertain. Between the trimmed V and J ends, which lost 3 bases and 4 bases, there was a span of 3 bases. This CDR3 region has 11 residues. Germline CDR1 reads LGHNT; CDR2 reads FRNRAP.

This clonotype was observed once. Compared with germline, one end of the junction differs, possibly owing to a read error. The chain uses TRBV2 and TRBJ1-6, with D possibly being TRBD1 (6 bases). This CDR3 region has 14 residues. The germline V gene has CDR1 SNHLY and CDR2 FYNNEI. The DNA for the CDR3 is TGTGCCAGCCTACTCGAGGGGGGCCATTCACCCCCCCACTTT. Protein product: CASLLEGGHSPPHF. Variable domain in full (rest from reference TRBV2 and TRBJ1-6): EPEVTQTPSHQVTQMGQEVILRCVPISNHLYFYWYRQILGQKVEFLVSFYNNEISEKSEIFDDQFSVERPDGSNFTLKIRSTKLEDSAMYFCASLLEGGHSPPHFGNGTRLTVT.

This chain joins TRBV2 and TRBJ1-1; 7 positions match TRBD1. The CDR3 consists of 15 residues. CDR1 and CDR2 (germline): SNHLY, FYNNEI. The V gene end was trimmed by 6 bases and the J gene end by 4 bases; junction bases not matched to a gene: 11. CDR3 amino acids: CASSLGQVRFTEAFF. The CDR3 nucleotides read TGTGCCAGCAGCTTAGGACAGGTCAGGTTCACTGAAGCTTTCTTT.

Of note for this clonotype: A read error may account for a junction end that differs from germline. This chain joins TRBV6-2 or TRBV6-3 and TRBJ1-2; 7 bases fit TRBD1. The CDR3 length is 13 residues. The germline gives CDR1 MNHEY, CDR2 SVGEGT. This CDR3 reads CASRFTGTVGYSF. The CDR3 region has the DNA TGTGCCAGCAGGTTTACTGGGACAGTAGGCTACTCCTTC.

V gene TRBV19 combines with J gene TRBJ1-1; D not resolved. Germline V gene sequence: CDR1 LNHDA, CDR2 SQIVND (reference sequence). This CDR3 is 14 amino acids long. The CDR3 nucleotides read TGTGTGTTTAGTCCGGTGCTGGTGAACACTGAAGCTTTCTTT. This codes for CVFSPVLVNTEAFF.